This TCR beta chain was sequenced for a study of shared clonotypes between healthy human individuals. Study observations and caveats: Although depth was large, rarefaction showed that sequencing of the sorted subsets was incomplete. All-four-donor shared clonotypes had higher generation probabilities than non-shared clonotypes did. As a rule, naive subsets had a larger estimated richness than memory subsets.

About this clone: The target antigen is unknown.

This CDR3 spans 15 amino acids. V shed 2 bases, J shed 7 bases, and the junction held 6 bases outside the gene matches. Germline CDR1 and CDR2: SEHNR and FQNEAQ (reference sequence). Some clones are missing from TCRdb's copy, which holds only in-frame ones; the method was immunoSEQ multiplex PCR. The sample lists under 200,000 clones; approximately 92% were seen once. CD4+ cells were split into CD45RA+ naive and CD45RA-negative memory subsets. The sequence came from a woman in her thirties in good health. The V gene is TRBV7-9, the J gene TRBJ2-2; 8 bases align to TRBD1. The specimen was naive CD4+ T cells sorted from blood. Subset reported: CD45RA+ positively selected. DNA of the CDR3: TGTGCCAGCAGCTTATGGCAGGGGGCCCACGGGGAGCTGTTTTTT. Amino acids: CASSLWQGAHGELFF.